This T cell receptor (beta chain) was found in a study of regulatory T cells in long-lasting Graves disease (dated by TCRdb to the early 2020s). A note on the overall study: Persistent Graves' disease was defined as persistently positive TSH receptor autoantibodies together with antithyroid drug treatment for over 5 years. Persistent Graves' disease patients were compared with newly diagnosed Graves' disease patients by peripheral blood TCR sequencing and RNA sequencing. The study was conducted in China and was registered as a clinical trial. A total of around 35 samples were covered by TCR sequencing, comprising about 13 persistent and 20 newly diagnosed Graves' disease patients. In the clinical cohort, patients with persistent Graves' disease had used antithyroid drugs for an average of around ten years.

Receptor amplification or capture employed multiplex PCR. The run used an Illumina HiSeq 4000. CDR3 regions were amplified by Arm-PCR with iRepertoire HTBI primers to construct TCR beta libraries. Before sequencing, the PCR products underwent gel purification. In the original analysis: Gene usage analysis of CDR3 amino acid clonotypes relied on the roughly 64 TRBV and over 13 TRBJ segments identified across samples. Filtered high-quality paired reads were merged into contigs using COPE and FqMerger. Contigs were aligned with BLAST to IMGT TRBV, TRBD and TRBJ reference genes, and CDR3 was defined per IMGT. Any clonotype with a frequency above 0.1% was counted as a highly expanded clone. Shannon entropy was used to measure repertoire diversity, and the Gini coefficient was used to measure V-J evenness. A clonotype found in more than one individual was treated as public. Using fastp at Q25 and MiXCR, TCRdb reprocessed the public reads and kept productive beta chains. One record per CDR3 amino acid sequence lists the most common genes and DNA. TCRdb, not the original authors, processed these V and J calls. The sample profile shows roughly 450,000 distinct CDR3 sequences; about 20% of them were found once. The biggest ten clones account for 26% of the sample.

This clonotype was seen many times. Its cognate antigen has yet to be identified. No base quality values were provided; no much bigger clone lies one nucleotide off. According to the study, the label for this sample's time point signals: persistent/refractory GD, antithyroid drugs over 5 years with positive TRAb. RNA was extracted from PBMCs in TRIzol for both TCR sequencing and RNA sequencing. The diagnosis of Graves' disease followed American Thyroid Association guidelines. The patients came from an endocrinology department in Xi'an, China. From each patient, about 9.7 milliliters of peripheral blood was collected into an EDTA anticoagulant tube. Ficoll Paque Plus density gradient separation was used to isolate PBMCs, and no further T cell sorting was done. RNA quality was checked with an Agilent 2100 Bioanalyzer and agarose gel, and concentration with a NanoDrop 2000. The CDR3 starts with the cysteine, ends with the phenylalanine, and has 14 residues. Of all the DNA, just the CDR3 is kept, 42 bases in frame from base 1. V is trimmed back by 2 bases and J by 5 bases, and the junction contains 1 base that no gene match accounts for. CDR1 and CDR2, per the germline V gene, are SGHAT and FQNNGV.

The research as a whole found: Lower TCR Shannon entropy and fewer highly expanded clones were observed in persistent Graves' disease patients than in newly diagnosed patients, which suggested clonal expansion. Only peripheral blood was studied, because thyroid tissue, the primary lesion, was inaccessible. The authors noted that the small sample size was a limitation that may lower accuracy. Persistent disease showed preferential use of TRBV28, TRBJ1-2 and TRBJ2-5, whereas newly diagnosed disease favored TRBV20-1 and TRBJ2-1. Only the TCR beta chain was sequenced and analyzed. Persistent patients shared more public clonotypes among themselves (around 2,700) than newly diagnosed patients did (more than 950).

The chain uses TRBV11-2 and TRBJ1-5, with 9 bases in between that match TRBD1. The source material was peripheral blood mononuclear cells (PBMCs), sampled when the disease was refractory, from a patient treated with antithyroid drugs. The origin of this receptor is a female donor with Graves disease. The CDR3 region: CASSLNRGHQPQHF. The nucleotide sequence reads TGTGCCAGCAGCTTAAACAGGGGGCATCAGCCCCAGCATTTT.